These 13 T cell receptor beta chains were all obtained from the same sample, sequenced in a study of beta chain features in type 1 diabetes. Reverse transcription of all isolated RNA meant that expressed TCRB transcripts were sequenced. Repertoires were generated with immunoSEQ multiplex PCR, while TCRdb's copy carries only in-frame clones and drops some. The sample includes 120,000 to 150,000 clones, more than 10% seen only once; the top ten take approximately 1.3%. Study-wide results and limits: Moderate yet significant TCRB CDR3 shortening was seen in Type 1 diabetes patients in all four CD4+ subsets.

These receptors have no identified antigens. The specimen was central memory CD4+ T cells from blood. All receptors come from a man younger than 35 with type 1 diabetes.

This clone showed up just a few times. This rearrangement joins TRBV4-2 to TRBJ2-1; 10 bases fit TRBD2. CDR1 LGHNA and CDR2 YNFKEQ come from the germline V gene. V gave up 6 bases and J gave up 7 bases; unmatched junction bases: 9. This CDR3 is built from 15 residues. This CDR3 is CASSRAGGPPNEQFF. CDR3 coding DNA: TGTGCCAGCAGTCGAGCGGGGGGGCCGCCGAATGAGCAGTTCTTC.

For the CDR3, the DNA is TGTGCCAGCAGCCAAGACAGGTTGAACACTGAAGCTTTCTTT. Its translation: CASSQDRLNTEAFF. The chain uses TRBV4-2 and TRBJ1-1; D remains unclear. CDR3 length: 14 amino acids. CDR1 is LGHNA and CDR2 is YNFKEQ in the germline V gene. The V end lost 0 bases, the J end lost 0 bases, and 5 bases lay between the germline ends.

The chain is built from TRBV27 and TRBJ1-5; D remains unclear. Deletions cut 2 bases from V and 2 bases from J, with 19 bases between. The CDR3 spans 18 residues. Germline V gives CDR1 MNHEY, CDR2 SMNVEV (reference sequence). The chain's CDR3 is CASSLRAPGLDGNQPQHF. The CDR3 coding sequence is TGTGCCAGCAGTTTAAGGGCACCCGGCTTGGACGGCAATCAGCCCCAGCATTTT.

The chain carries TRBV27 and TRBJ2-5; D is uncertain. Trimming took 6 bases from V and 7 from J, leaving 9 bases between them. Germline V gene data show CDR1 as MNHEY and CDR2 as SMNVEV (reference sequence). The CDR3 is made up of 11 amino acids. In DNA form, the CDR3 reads TGTGCCAGCAGCACCGGGTTGACCCAGTACTTC. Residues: CASSTGLTQYF.

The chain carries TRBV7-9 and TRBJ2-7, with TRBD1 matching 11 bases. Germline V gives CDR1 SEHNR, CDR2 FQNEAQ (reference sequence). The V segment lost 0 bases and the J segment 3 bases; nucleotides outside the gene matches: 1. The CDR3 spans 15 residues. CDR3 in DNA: TGTGCCAGCAGCTTAGCTGGGACAGGGGGCTACGAGCAGTACTTC. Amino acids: CASSLAGTGGYEQYF.

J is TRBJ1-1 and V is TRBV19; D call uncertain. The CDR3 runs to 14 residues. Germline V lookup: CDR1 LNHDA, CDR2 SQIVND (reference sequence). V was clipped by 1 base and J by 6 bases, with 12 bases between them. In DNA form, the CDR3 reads TGTGCCAGTAGTATAGGACGATCTCAGGCTGAAGCTTTCTTT. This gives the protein CASSIGRSQAEAFF.

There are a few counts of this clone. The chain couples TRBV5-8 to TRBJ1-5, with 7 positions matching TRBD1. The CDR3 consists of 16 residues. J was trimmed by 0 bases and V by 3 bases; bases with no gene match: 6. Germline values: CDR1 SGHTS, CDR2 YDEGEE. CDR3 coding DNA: TGTGCCAGCAGCTCCAACAGGGGCTTTAGCAATCAGCCCCAGCATTTT. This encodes CASSSNRGFSNQPQHF.

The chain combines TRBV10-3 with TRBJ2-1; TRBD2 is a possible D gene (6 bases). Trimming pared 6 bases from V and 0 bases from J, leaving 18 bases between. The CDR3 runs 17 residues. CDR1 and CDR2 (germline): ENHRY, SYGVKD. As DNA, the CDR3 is TGTGCCATCAGCGGGGGAGGCGCCGAAAGCTCCTACAATGAGCAGTTCTTC. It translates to CAISGGGAESSYNEQFF.

The CDR3 is CASSVADFNSPLHF. CDR3 in DNA: TGTGCCAGCAGCGTAGCTGATTTTAATTCACCCCTCCACTTT. The rearrangement uses TRBV9 and TRBJ1-6, with D unclear. Germline lookup yields CDR1 SGDLS and CDR2 YYNGEE. The CDR3 has 14 residues. Trimming pared 0 bases from V and 6 bases from J, leaving 7 bases between.

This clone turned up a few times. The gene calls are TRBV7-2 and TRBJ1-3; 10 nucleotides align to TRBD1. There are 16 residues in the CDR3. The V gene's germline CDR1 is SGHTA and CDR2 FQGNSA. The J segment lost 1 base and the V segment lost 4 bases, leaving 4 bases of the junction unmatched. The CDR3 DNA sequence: TGTGCCAGCAGCTCCGGGACAGGGGCGTCTGGAAACACCATATATTTT. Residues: CASSSGTGASGNTIYF. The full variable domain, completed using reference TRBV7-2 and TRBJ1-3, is GAGVSQSPSNKVTEKGKDVELRCDPISGHTALYWYRQSLGQGLEFLIYFQGNSAPDKSGLPSDRFSAERTGGSVSTLTIQRTQQEDSAVYLCASSSGTGASGNTIYFGEGSWLTVV.

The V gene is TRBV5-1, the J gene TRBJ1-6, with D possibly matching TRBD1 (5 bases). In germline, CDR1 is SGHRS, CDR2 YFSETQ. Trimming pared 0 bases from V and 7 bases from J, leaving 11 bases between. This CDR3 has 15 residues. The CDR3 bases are TGCGCCAGCAGCTTGGGGCAGGGCTTGAATTCACCCCTCCACTTT. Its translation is CASSLGQGLNSPLHF.

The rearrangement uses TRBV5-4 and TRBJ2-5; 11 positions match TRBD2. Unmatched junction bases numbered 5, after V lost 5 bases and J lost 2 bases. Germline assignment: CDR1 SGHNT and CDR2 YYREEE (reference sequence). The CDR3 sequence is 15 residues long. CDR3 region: CASRPPSGGQETQYF. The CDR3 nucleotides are TGTGCCAGCAGACCCCCTAGCGGGGGGCAAGAGACCCAGTACTTC.

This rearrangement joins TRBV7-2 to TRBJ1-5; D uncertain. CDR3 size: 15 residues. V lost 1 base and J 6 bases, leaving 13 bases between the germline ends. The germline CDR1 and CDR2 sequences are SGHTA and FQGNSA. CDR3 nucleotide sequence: TGTGCCAGCAGCTTAGACCAGGTCTTGGTTCAGCCCCAGCATTTT. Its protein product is CASSLDQVLVQPQHF.